This T cell receptor (beta chain) was found in a study of early T cells in non-severe SARS-CoV-2 infection (dated by TCRdb to the early 2020s). Background for the entire study: TCR sequencing used bulk RNA from unsorted whole blood, so alpha and beta chains could not be paired.

Set within a cohort of healthcare workers in London, UK, this nested case-control study involved weekly PCR testing of nasopharyngeal swabs along with blood sampling. Healthcare workers were recruited between 23 and 31 March 2020, during the week of the UK lockdown, and were followed weekly for up to roughly 15 weeks. V is shortened by 6 bases, J by 6 bases, and the region joining them spans 14 bases. The cysteine opens and the phenylalanine closes a CDR3 of 13 amino acids. Just the 39-base CDR3 DNA is kept, in frame starting at base 1. From a lookup of the germline V gene (reference sequence), CDR1 and CDR2 are MNHNY and SVGAGI. On the study overall, not on this receptor specifically: VDJdb matching was skewed toward anti-spike CD8 responses and likely underestimated virus-specific expansions by missing private and CD4 specificities.

This clonotype showed up many times. Which antigen it targets is not known. No clone much larger than this one lies a single base away; base qualities are absent. Preparation of the library involved 5' RACE. Sequenced on a NextSeq 500. Unique molecular identifiers were attached to individual cDNA molecules in the TCR library protocol so that sequencing error and PCR bias could be corrected. Both TCR alpha and beta chains were sequenced, and tight co-correlation was observed between alpha and beta sequence abundances in each sample. The study's own analysis went as follows. V gene, J gene and CDR3 annotation of TCR sequences was performed with Decombinator V4. Expanded TCRs were defined as changing significantly between any two time points under a Poisson model with p below 0.0001. TCR abundances were normalised to the total number of TCRs sequenced per sample and expressed as counts per million. MAIT TCRs were defined by TRAV1-2 paired with TRAJ12, TRAJ20 or TRAJ33, and iNKT TCRs by TRAV10 paired with TRAJ18. VDJdb, accessed 1 November 2021, was searched for CMV, EBV and SARS-CoV-2 annotated TCRs, excluding TCRs annotated for multiple antigens. TCRdb took the public reads, trimmed them with fastp at Q25, ran MiXCR for clone calling and kept in-frame beta chains. Rows are combined by CDR3 protein, so each entry shows the most common genes and DNA. The V and J calls were determined by TCRdb, not by the authors. Counted in this sample were approximately 35,000 distinct CDR3 sequences; around 4.1% of them appeared once. Clones ranked in the top ten supply about 6.3% of the sample.

The sample consisted of whole blood. The chain uses TRBV6-6 and TRBJ1-2; a tentative D call is TRBD1 (6 bases match). This TCR was sampled from an adult who was a healthcare worker with PCR-confirmed SARS-CoV-2 infection or an uninfected control (not recorded which). The nucleotides read TGTGCCAGCAGCGTACAGGGTACAGATGGCTACACCTTC. Translated, this is CASSVQGTDGYTF.